This T cell receptor beta chain was documented in a study of cytomegalovirus exposure and HLA in healthy donors. General study findings and limits: Reportedly, diagnosis of cytomegalovirus status by the classifier showed high specificity and sensitivity. Researchers reported from a later analysis that most CMV-associated TCR beta chains appeared HLA-restricted. Within the data, a cluster of highly shared sequence variants was likely a sequencing artifact.

Amplification used 60 Vbeta primers and 13 Jbeta primers. This table comes from immunoSEQ multiplex PCR, and its TCRdb copy is limited to in-frame clones, with some not included. The sample contains more than 90,000 clones, 81% of which appear only once. CDR1 is MNHEY, CDR2 SMNVEV, per germline (reference sequence). CDR3 length equals 16 residues. V lost 2 bases and J lost 2; bases outside the gene matches: 9. Notes on this clone: Its antigen is currently unknown.

This rearrangement joins TRBV27 to TRBJ2-7; 7 bases match TRBD1. Sequencing used PBMCs. This clonotype originated in an older woman in good health and CMV-seropositive. The CDR3 nucleotides are TGTGCCAGCAGTTTAAGCGTGCTGACAGGGACCTACGAGCAGTACTTC. Translation: CASSLSVLTGTYEQYF.